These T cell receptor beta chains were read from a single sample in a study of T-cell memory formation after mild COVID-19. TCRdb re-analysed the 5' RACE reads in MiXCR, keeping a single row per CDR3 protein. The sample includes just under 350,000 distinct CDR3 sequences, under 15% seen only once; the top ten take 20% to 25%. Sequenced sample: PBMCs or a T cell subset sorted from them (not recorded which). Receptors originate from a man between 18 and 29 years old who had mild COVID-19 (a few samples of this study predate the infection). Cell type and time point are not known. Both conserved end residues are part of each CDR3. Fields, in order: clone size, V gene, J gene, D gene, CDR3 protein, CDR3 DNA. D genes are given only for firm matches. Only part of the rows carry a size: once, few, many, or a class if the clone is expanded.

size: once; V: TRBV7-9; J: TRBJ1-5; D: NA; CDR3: CASSHVNQPQHF; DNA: TGTGCCAGCAGCCATGTGAATCAGCCCCAGCATTTT
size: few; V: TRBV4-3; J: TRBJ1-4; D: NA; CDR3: CASSPDRGATNEKLFF; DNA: TGCGCCAGCAGCCCGGACCGGGGAGCCACTAATGAAAAACTGTTTTTT
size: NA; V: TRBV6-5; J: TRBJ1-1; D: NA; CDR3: CASSYSSPAGEAFF; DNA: TGTGCCAGCAGTTACTCGAGTCCAGCGGGTGAAGCTTTCTTT
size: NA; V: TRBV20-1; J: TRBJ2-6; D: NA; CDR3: CSALSRVSGANVLTF; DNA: TGCAGTGCTCTCTCCAGGGTCTCTGGGGCCAACGTCCTGACTTTC
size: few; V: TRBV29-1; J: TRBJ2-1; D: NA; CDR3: CSVEERMMTHYNEQFF; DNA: TGCAGCGTTGAAGAGCGCATGATGACACATTACAATGAGCAGTTCTTC
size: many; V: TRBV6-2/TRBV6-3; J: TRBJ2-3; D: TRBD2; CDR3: CASSHSGGADTQYF; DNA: TGTGCCAGCAGTCATAGCGGGGGGGCAGATACGCAGTATTTT
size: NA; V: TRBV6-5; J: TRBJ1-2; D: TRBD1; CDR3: CASSRGQGHYGYTF; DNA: TGTGCCAGCAGCCGCGGACAGGGACACTATGGCTACACCTTC
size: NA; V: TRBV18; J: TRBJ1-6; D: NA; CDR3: CASSPNLTNSPLHF; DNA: TGTGCCAGCTCACCAAACCTAACAAATTCACCCCTCCACTTT
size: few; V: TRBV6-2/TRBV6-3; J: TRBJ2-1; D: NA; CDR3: CASSYLENEQFF; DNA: TGTGCCAGCAGTTATTTGGAAAATGAGCAGTTCTTC
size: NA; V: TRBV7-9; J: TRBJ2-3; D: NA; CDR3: CASSLWGNRGTDTQYF; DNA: TGTGCCAGCAGCTTATGGGGCAATCGGGGCACAGATACGCAGTATTTT
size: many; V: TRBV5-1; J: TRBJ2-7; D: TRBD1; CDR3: CASSWMTGVSYEQYF; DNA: TGCGCCAGCAGCTGGATGACAGGGGTGAGCTACGAGCAGTACTTC
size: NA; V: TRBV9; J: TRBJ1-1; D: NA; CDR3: CASSPGPRATEAFF; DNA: TGTGCCAGCAGCCCCGGGCCCAGGGCCACTGAAGCTTTCTTT
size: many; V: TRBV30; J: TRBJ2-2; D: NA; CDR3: CAWDLALGGNTGELFF; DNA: TGTGCCTGGGATCTTGCGCTAGGGGGGAACACCGGGGAGCTGTTTTTT
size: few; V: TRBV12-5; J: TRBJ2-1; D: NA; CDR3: CASGGGTLAGSYNEQFF; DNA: TGTGCTAGTGGTGGCGGGACACTCGCGGGCTCCTACAATGAGCAGTTCTTC
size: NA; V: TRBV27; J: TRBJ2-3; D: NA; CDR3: CASSMKFSGSTDTQYF; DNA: TGTGCCAGCAGTATGAAATTTAGCGGTAGCACAGATACGCAGTATTTT
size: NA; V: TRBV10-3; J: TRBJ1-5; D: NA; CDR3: CAIRSTGQPQHF; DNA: TGTGCCATCAGATCTACGGGGCAGCCCCAGCATTTT
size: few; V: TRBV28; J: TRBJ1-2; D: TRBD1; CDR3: CASSLSIGGQGNYGYTF; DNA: TGTGCCAGCAGTTTATCGATCGGGGGACAGGGCAACTATGGCTACACCTTC
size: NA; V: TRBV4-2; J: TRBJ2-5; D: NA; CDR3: CASSQDLAEETQYF; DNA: TGTGCCAGCAGCCAAGATCTAGCCGAAGAGACCCAGTACTTC
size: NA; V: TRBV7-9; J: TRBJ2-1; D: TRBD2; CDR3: CASSVTRGASYNEQFF; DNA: TGTGCCAGCAGCGTAACGCGGGGGGCCTCCTACAATGAGCAGTTCTTC
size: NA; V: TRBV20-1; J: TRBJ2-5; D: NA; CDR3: CSARVAGTRETQYF; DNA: TGCAGTGCTAGAGTGGCGGGGACCCGGGAGACCCAGTACTTC
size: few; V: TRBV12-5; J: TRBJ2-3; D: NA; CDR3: CASGLVPGPRTDTQYF; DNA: TGTGCTAGTGGTTTGGTCCCAGGGCCCCGCACAGATACGCAGTATTTT
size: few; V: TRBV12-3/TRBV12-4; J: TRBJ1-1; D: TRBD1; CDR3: CASSSGQGTTEAFF; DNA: TGTGCCAGCAGTTCAGGACAGGGCACCACTGAAGCTTTCTTT
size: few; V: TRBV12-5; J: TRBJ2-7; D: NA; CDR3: CASGTDLLYEQYF; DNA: TGTGCTAGTGGCACCGACTTGCTCTACGAGCAGTACTTC
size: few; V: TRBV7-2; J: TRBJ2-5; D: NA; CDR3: CASSTGGGADGTQYF; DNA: TGTGCCAGCAGTACAGGCGGTGGGGCCGACGGGACCCAGTACTTC
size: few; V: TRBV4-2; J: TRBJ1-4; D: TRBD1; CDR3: CASSQVGQGALEKLFF; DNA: TGTGCCAGCAGCCAAGTGGGACAGGGGGCGCTTGAAAAACTGTTTTTT
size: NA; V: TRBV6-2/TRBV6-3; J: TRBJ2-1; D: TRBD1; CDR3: CASDDRDKMNEQFF; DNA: TGTGCCAGCGATGACAGGGACAAGATGAATGAGCAGTTCTTC
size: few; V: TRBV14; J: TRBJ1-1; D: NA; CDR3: CASSQDLGSGTEAFF; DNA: TGTGCCAGCAGCCAAGATCTTGGGAGCGGCACTGAAGCTTTCTTT
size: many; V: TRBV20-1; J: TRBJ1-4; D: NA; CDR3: CSASPRQGLGKLFF; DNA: TGCAGTGCTAGTCCGAGGCAGGGCCTGGGAAAACTGTTTTTT
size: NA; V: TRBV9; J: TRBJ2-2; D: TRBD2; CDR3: CASSVLAGGNTGELFF; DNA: TGTGCCAGCAGCGTACTAGCGGGGGGGAACACCGGGGAGCTGTTTTTT
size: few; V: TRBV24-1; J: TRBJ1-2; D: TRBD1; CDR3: CATSESDRGTYYGYTF; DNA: TGTGCCACCAGTGAAAGCGACAGGGGGACCTACTATGGCTACACCTTC
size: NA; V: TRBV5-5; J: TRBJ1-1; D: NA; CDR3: CASHRGGLSTEAFF; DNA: TGTGCCAGCCACCGGGGGGGCCTGAGCACTGAAGCTTTCTTT
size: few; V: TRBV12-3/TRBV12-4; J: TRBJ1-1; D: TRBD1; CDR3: CASSSTGGRYTEAFF; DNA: TGTGCCAGCAGTTCCACAGGGGGCCGATACACTGAAGCTTTCTTT
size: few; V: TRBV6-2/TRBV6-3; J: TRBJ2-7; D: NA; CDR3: CASRSLGWESYEQYF; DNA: TGTGCCAGCCGGTCCCTGGGTTGGGAGAGCTACGAGCAGTACTTC
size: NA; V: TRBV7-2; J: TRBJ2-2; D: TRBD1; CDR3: CASSLRQGATSYGVGELFF; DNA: TGTGCCAGCAGCCTAAGACAGGGGGCAACGAGTTACGGGGTCGGGGAGCTGTTTTTT
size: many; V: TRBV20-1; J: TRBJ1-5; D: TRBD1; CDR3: CSARDRTGGGHQPQHF; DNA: TGCAGTGCTAGAGATCGGACAGGGGGAGGGCATCAGCCCCAGCATTTT
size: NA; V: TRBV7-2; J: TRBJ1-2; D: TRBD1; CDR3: CASSLFSLGTGDGYTF; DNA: TGTGCCAGCAGCTTGTTTTCTCTGGGGACAGGGGACGGCTACACCTTC
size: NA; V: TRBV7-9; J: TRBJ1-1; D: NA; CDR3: CASSDQQHTEAFF; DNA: TGTGCCAGCAGCGACCAGCAGCACACTGAAGCTTTCTTT
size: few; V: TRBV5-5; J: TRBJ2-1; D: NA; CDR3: CASSLRYPYNEQFF; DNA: TGTGCCAGCAGCTTGAGGTACCCCTACAATGAGCAGTTCTTC
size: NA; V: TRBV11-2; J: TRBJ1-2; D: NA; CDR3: CASSQSRYGYTF; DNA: TGTGCCAGCAGCCAAAGCCGCTATGGCTACACCTTC
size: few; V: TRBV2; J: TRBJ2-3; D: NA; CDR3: CASSEALRFLGGDTQYF; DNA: TGTGCCAGCAGTGAAGCGCTCCGGTTTTTGGGGGGAGATACGCAGTATTTT
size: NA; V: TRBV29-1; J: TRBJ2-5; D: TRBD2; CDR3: CSVAGYQETQYF; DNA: TGCAGCGTAGCGGGGTACCAAGAGACCCAGTACTTC
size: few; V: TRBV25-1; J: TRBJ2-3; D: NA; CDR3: CASSERLFTDTQYF; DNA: TGTGCCAGCAGTGAGCGCCTTTTCACAGATACGCAGTATTTT
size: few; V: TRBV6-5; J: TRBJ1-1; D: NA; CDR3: CASSYGGEAFF; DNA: TGTGCCAGCAGTTACGGGGGTGAAGCTTTCTTT
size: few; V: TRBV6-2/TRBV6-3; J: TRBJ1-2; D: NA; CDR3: CASARGADYGYTF; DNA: TGTGCCAGCGCTCGGGGCGCCGACTATGGCTACACCTTC
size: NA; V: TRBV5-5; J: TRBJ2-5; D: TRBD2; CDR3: CASSTGLAGVIQETQYF; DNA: TGTGCCAGCAGCACCGGACTAGCGGGGGTGATCCAAGAGACCCAGTACTTC